A selection of T cell receptor beta chains follows, all from one sample in a study of T cell responses to AZD1222 COVID-19 vaccine. Only in-frame clones appear in the TCRdb table, and some are missing; sequencing was by immunoSEQ multiplex PCR. This table holds 150,000 to 190,000 clones, 87% found once. The source was peripheral blood, collected 28 days after the second AZD1222 dose. The source of these receptors is an adult who received the AZD1222 COVID-19 vaccine. Both conserved end residues are part of each CDR3. A D gene is named only where the DNA matches it firmly. A row's size may be missing; if present it is once, few, many or a size class.

size | J | V | D | DNA | CDR3
- | TRBJ2-7 | TRBV2 | TRBD1 | TGTGCCAGCAGGGGGGACAGGGTCGGGTACGAGCAGTACTTC | CASRGDRVGYEQYF
- | TRBJ1-1 | TRBV13 | - | TGTGCCAGCAGGCCCCCGGCGCGGTCGAACACTGAAGCTTTCTTT | CASRPPARSNTEAFF
- | TRBJ2-5 | TRBV10-3 | - | TGTGCCATCAGTGGGGTCAGTCAAGAGACCCAGTACTTC | CAISGVSQETQYF
- | TRBJ2-7 | TRBV7-8 | TRBD1 | TGTGCCAGCAGCTCAGTTGACAGGGGCGAGCAGTACTTC | CASSSVDRGEQYF
- | TRBJ2-1 | TRBV23-1 | TRBD2 | TGCGCCAGCAGTCACCTCCTAGCGGGAGGTACTTACTCCTACAATGAGCAGTTCTTC | CASSHLLAGGTYSYNEQFF
- | TRBJ1-2 | TRBV3-1/TRBV3-2 | TRBD1 | TGTGCCAGCAGCTCTGGGGATACAGGGGAGGATTTTTATGGCTACACCTTC | CASSSGDTGEDFYGYTF
- | TRBJ1-1 | TRBV27 | - | TGTGCCAGCAGTTCGACTCTACAGAACACTGAAGCTTTCTTT | CASSSTLQNTEAFF
- | TRBJ2-2 | TRBV7-2 | - | TGTGCCAGCAGCCCAGTAGGGCAGAGGAGCACCGGGGAGCTGTTTTTT | CASSPVGQRSTGELFF
- | TRBJ2-6 | TRBV28 | - | TGTGCCAGCTCCAACTCTGGGGCCAACGTCCTGACTTTC | CASSNSGANVLTF
- | TRBJ2-7 | TRBV28 | - | TGTGCCAGCACCCCTTCGATCGGCGAGCAGTACTTC | CASTPSIGEQYF
- | TRBJ2-5 | TRBV15 | TRBD1 | TGTGCCACCAGCAGGGACAGGGGAAGTACAGAGACCCAGTACTTC | CATSRDRGSTETQYF
many | TRBJ2-1 | TRBV7-9 | - | TGTGCCAGCAGCCCAGCCTCCTCCTACAATGAGCAGTTCTTC | CASSPASSYNEQFF
few | TRBJ2-3 | TRBV7-9 | - | TGTGCCAGCAGCCCCCGCGGCGGACCAAGCACAGATACGCAGTATTTT | CASSPRGGPSTDTQYF
- | TRBJ1-1 | TRBV9 | - | TGTGCCAGCAGCCCTCACGTCCTGACAGAACTGATGAACACTGAAGCTTTCTTT | CASSPHVLTELMNTEAFF
- | TRBJ1-2 | TRBV28 | TRBD1 | TGTGCCAGCAGCTCAACAGGGGAAGGCTACACCTTC | CASSSTGEGYTF
- | TRBJ2-2 | TRBV28 | TRBD1 | TGTGCCAGCAGTTCGCCAGACAGGGTTGGCACCGGGGAGCTGTTTTTT | CASSSPDRVGTGELFF
- | TRBJ1-6 | TRBV19 | TRBD1 | TGTGCCAGTAGATCCGCACAGGGGATTTGGGGAAATTCACCCCTCCACTTT | CASRSAQGIWGNSPLHF
- | TRBJ2-2 | TRBV3-1/TRBV3-2 | - | TGTGCCAGCAGCCTACTGGGTGGAGGAGTTGGCACCGGGGAGCTGTTTTTT | CASSLLGGGVGTGELFF
- | TRBJ1-4 | TRBV4-3 | TRBD1 | TGCGCCAGCAGCCAAGAAGTACAGGGGGGTGAAAAACTGTTTTTT | CASSQEVQGGEKLFF
- | TRBJ1-6 | TRBV7-6 | - | TGTGCCAGCAGTAGGACCCAAGGAAATTCACCCCTCCACTTT | CASSRTQGNSPLHF
- | TRBJ1-3 | TRBV5-1 | - | TGCGCCAGCAGCTTATTTGAGGGAAACACCATATATTTT | CASSLFEGNTIYF
- | TRBJ2-3 | TRBV11-3 | - | TGTGCCAGCAGCTCCCGCGAGGGCGGGGATACGCAGTATTTT | CASSSREGGDTQYF
- | TRBJ1-4 | TRBV19 | TRBD1 | TGTGCCAGTCGGACAGGGTTTGGGTCTCAAGAAAAACTGTTTTTT | CASRTGFGSQEKLFF
- | TRBJ2-3 | TRBV7-2 | TRBD2 | TGTGCCAGCGTCCGCGGGGGGAGCACAGATACGCAGTATTTT | CASVRGGSTDTQYF
- | TRBJ1-4 | TRBV7-9 | - | TGTGCCAGCAGCGCGAGTCCCGGACAGCTTGCAACTAATGAAAAACTGTTTTTT | CASSASPGQLATNEKLFF
- | TRBJ1-1 | TRBV4-2 | - | TGTGCCAGCAGCCAAGATACTGGACGTCCGGTGGCTTTCTTT | CASSQDTGRPVAFF
- | TRBJ2-6 | TRBV4-3 | - | TGCGCCAGTAGCCGGGTGATTGCGTCCAACGTCCTGACTTTC | CASSRVIASNVLTF
- | TRBJ2-1 | TRBV6-2/TRBV6-3 | - | TGTGCCAGCAGTTACCTGGATCGCGCCTACAATGAGCAGTTCTTC | CASSYLDRAYNEQFF
- | TRBJ1-2 | TRBV11-2 | - | TGTGCCAGCAGCTTAGAACCCATATCTTATGGCTACACCTTC | CASSLEPISYGYTF
- | TRBJ2-5 | TRBV20-1 | TRBD2 | TGCAGTGCTAGTAGTGGGAGGGCCGGGGAAAGTGGGTCCCAGTACTTC | CSASSGRAGESGSQYF
- | TRBJ1-2 | TRBV6-2/TRBV6-3 | - | TGTGCCAGCAGTTTACCCGACAGAGCTAACTATGGCTACACCTTC | CASSLPDRANYGYTF
- | TRBJ2-2 | TRBV6-2/TRBV6-3 | - | TGTGCCAGCAGTTATTCCCCCCTGAACACCGGGGAGCTGTTTTTT | CASSYSPLNTGELFF